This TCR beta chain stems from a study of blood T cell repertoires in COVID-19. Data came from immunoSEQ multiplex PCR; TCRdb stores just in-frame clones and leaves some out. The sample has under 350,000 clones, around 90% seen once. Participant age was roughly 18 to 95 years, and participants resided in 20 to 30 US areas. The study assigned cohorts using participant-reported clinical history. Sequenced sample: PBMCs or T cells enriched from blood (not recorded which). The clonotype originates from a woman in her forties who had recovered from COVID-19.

The CDR3 bases are TGTGCCAGCAGCTTGCGAGTTAGCGTTCGCTCCTACAATGAGCAGTTCTTC. Protein product: CASSLRVSVRSYNEQFF. This sequence joins TRBV5-6 and TRBJ2-1; TRBD2 is a possible D gene (5 bases). The CDR3 is made up of 17 amino acids. CDR1 and CDR2 (germline): SGHDT, YYEEEE. Between the trimmed V and J ends, which lost 1 base and 0 bases, there was a span of 14 bases.